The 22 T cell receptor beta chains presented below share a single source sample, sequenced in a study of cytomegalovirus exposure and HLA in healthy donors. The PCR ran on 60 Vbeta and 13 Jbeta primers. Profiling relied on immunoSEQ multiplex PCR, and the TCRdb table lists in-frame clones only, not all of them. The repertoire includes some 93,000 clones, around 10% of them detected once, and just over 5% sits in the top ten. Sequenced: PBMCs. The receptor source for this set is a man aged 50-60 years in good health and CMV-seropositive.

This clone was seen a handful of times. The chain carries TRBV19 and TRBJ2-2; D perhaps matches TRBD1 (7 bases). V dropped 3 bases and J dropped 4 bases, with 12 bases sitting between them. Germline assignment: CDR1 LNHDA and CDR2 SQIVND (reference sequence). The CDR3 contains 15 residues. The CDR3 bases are TGTGCCAGTAGTATCTGGCAGGGGGGCACCGGGGAGCTGTTTTTT. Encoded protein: CASSIWQGGTGELFF.

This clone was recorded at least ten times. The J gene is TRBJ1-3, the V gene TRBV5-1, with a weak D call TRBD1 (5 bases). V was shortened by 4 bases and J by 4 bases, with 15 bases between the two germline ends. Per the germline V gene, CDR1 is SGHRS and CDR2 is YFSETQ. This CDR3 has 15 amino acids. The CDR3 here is CASSREGVSGNTIYF. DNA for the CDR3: TGCGCCAGCAGCCGCGAAGGGGTTTCCGGAAACACCATATATTTT.

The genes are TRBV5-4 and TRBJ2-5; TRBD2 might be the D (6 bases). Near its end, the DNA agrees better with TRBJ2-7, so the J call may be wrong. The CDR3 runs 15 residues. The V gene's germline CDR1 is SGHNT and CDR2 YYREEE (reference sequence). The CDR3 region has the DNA TGTGCCAGCAGCTTGGACGGGAGAACCCGCTACGAGCAGTACTTC. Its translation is CASSLDGRTRYEQYF.

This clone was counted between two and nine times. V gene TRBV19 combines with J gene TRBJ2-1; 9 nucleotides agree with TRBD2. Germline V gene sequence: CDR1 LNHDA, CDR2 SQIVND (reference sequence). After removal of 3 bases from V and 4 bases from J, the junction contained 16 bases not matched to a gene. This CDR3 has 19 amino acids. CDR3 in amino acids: CASSIRLADYLSSYNEQFF. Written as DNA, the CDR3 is TGTGCCAGTAGTATCCGACTAGCGGACTACCTATCCTCATACAATGAGCAGTTCTTC.

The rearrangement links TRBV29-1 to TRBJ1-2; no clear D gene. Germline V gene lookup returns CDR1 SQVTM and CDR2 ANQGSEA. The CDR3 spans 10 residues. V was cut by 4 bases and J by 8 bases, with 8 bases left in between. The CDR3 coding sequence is TGCAGCGTTGGGAGCCCCGGCTACACCTTC. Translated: CSVGSPGYTF.

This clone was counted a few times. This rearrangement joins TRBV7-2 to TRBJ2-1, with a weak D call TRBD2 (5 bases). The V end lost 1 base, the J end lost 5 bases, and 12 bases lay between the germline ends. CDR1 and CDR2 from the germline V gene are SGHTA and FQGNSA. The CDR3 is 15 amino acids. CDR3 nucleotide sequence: TGTGCCAGCAGCTTAGAAGGGTATAGCGACAATGAGCAGTTCTTC. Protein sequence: CASSLEGYSDNEQFF.

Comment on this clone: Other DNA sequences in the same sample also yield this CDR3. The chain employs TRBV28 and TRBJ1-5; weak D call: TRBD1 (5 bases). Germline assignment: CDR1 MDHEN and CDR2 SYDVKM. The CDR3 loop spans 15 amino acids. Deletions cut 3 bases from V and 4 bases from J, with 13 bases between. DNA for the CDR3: TGTGCCAGCAGTTTTGCGGGGGTGTGGAATCAGCCCCAGCATTTT. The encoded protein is CASSFAGVWNQPQHF.

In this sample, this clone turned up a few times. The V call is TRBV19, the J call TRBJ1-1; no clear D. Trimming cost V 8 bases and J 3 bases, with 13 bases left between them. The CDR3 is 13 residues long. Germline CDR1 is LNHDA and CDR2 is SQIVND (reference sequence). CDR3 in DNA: TGTGCCAGTCGCGAAGGGAGGGACACTGAAGCTTTCTTT. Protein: CASREGRDTEAFF. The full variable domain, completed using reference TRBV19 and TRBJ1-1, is DGGITQSPKYLFRKEGQNVTLSCEQNLNHDAMYWYRQDPGQGLRLIYYSQIVNDFQKGDIAEGYSVSREKKESFPLTVTSAQKNPTAFYLCASREGRDTEAFFGQGTRLTVV.

CDR3 coding DNA: TGTGCCAGCTCACAAAATCCGACAGTGATGAACACTGAAGCTTTCTTT. It translates to CASSQNPTVMNTEAFF. The chain couples TRBV18 to TRBJ1-1, with D possibly matching TRBD1 (5 bases). The CDR3 runs to 16 residues. Deletions cut 4 bases from V and 0 bases from J, with 15 bases between. Looked up from germline, CDR1 is KGHSH and CDR2 is LQKENI.

The CDR3 reads CASSQDDIPWGNTIYF. The CDR3, as DNA: TGTGCCAGCAGCCAAGACGACATCCCTTGGGGAAACACCATATATTTT. The V gene is TRBV14, the J gene TRBJ1-3; D is unresolved. Germline assignment: CDR1 SGHDN and CDR2 FVKESK. The CDR3 sequence is 16 residues long. Trimming pared 0 bases from V and 4 bases from J, leaving 13 bases between.

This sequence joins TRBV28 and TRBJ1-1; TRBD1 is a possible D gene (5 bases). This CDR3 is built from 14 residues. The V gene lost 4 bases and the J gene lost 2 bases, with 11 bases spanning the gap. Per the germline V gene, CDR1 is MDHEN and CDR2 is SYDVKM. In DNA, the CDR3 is TGTGCCAGCAGTTCCGGGGGACCCAACACTGAAGCTTTCTTT. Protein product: CASSSGGPNTEAFF.

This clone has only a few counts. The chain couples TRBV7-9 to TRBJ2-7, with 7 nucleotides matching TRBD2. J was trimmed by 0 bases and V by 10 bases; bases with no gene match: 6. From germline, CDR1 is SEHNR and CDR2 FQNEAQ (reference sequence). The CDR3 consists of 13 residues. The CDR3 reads CAIRTGGSYEQYF. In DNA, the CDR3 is TGTGCCATCAGAACGGGGGGCTCCTACGAGCAGTACTTC.

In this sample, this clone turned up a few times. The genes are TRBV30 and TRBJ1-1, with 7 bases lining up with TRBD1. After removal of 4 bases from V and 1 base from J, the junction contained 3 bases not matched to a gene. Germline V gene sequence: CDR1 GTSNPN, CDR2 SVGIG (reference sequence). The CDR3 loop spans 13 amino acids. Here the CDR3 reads CAWTDRQNTEAFF. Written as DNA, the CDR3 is TGTGCCTGGACGGACAGGCAGAACACTGAAGCTTTCTTT.

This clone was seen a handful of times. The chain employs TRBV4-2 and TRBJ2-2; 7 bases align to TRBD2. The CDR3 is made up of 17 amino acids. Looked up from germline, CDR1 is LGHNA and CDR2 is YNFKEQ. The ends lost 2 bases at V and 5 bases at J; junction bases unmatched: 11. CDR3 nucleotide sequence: TGTGCCAGCAGCCAAAAACCTAGCGGCCCCGGGACCGGGGAGCTGTTTTTT. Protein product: CASSQKPSGPGTGELFF.

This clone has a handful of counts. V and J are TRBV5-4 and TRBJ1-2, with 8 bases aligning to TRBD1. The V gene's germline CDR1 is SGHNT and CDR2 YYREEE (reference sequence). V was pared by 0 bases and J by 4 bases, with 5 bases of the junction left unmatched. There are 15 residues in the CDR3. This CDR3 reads CASSLGQGLIYGYTF. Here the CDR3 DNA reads TGTGCCAGCAGCTTGGGACAGGGGCTCATCTATGGCTACACCTTC. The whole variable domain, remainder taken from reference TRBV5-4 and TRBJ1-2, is ETGVTQSPTHLIKTRGQQVTLRCSSQSGHNTVSWYQQALGQGPQFIFQYYREEENGRGNFPPRFSGLQFPNYSSELNVNALELDDSALYLCASSLGQGLIYGYTFGSGTRLTVV.

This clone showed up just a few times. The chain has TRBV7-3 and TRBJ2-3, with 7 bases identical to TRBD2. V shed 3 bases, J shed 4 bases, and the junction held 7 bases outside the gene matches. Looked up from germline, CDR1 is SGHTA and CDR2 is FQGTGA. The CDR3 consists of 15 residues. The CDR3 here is CASSFWGGGADTQYF. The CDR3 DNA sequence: TGTGCCAGCAGCTTCTGGGGGGGAGGAGCAGATACGCAGTATTTT.

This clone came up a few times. The CDR3 region is CASRPSSLPPGTGGIGTQYF. In DNA form, the CDR3 reads TGCGCCAGCAGGCCCAGCAGCCTCCCGCCCGGGACAGGGGGAATTGGGACCCAGTACTTC. The chain uses TRBV23-1 and TRBJ2-5; 11 bases map to TRBD1. TRBV23-1 is an ORF for which the function is uncertain. The CDR3 covers 20 residues. V shed 6 bases, J shed 7 bases, and the junction held 25 bases outside the gene matches.

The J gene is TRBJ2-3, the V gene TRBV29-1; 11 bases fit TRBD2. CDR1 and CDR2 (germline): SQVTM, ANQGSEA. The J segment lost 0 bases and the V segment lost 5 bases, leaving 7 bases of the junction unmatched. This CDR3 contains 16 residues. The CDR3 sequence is CSVSRLAGLSTDTQYF. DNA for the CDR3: TGCAGCGTTTCAAGACTAGCGGGACTTAGCACAGATACGCAGTATTTT.

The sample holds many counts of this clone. The CDR3 DNA reads TGTGCCAGCAGTTTAACAGCTGAAGCTTTCTTT. Protein sequence: CASSLTAEAFF. The V call is TRBV6-6, the J call TRBJ1-1; D not resolved. The length of the CDR3 is 11 residues. Germline V gives CDR1 MNHNY, CDR2 SVGAGI (reference sequence). Trimming removed 4 bases at V and 6 bases at J, with 6 bases between.

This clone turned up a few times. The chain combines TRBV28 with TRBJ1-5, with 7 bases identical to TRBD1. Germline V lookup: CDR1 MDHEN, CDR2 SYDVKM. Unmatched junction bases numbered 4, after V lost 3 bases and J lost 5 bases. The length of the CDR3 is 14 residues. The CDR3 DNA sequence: TGTGCCAGCAGTTTCGGGACAGCACATCAGCCCCAGCATTTT. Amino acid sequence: CASSFGTAHQPQHF.

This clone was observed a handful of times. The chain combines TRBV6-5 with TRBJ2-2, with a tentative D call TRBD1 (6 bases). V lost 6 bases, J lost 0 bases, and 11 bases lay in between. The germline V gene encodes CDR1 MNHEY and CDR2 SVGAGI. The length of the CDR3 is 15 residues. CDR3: CASRLGHSNTGELFF. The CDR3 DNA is TGTGCCAGCAGGTTGGGACACTCGAACACCGGGGAGCTGTTTTTT.

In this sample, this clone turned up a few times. The DNA of the CDR3 is TGCGCCAGCAGCCTAGGACAGGCTGGTGAGCAGTTCTTC. This translates into CASSLGQAGEQFF. V usage is TRBV4-1 and J usage is TRBJ2-1, with TRBD1 matching 7 bases. V was pared by 4 bases and J by 9 bases, with 6 bases of the junction left unmatched. Germline CDR1 and CDR2: MGHRA and YSYEKL. The length of the CDR3 is 13 residues.